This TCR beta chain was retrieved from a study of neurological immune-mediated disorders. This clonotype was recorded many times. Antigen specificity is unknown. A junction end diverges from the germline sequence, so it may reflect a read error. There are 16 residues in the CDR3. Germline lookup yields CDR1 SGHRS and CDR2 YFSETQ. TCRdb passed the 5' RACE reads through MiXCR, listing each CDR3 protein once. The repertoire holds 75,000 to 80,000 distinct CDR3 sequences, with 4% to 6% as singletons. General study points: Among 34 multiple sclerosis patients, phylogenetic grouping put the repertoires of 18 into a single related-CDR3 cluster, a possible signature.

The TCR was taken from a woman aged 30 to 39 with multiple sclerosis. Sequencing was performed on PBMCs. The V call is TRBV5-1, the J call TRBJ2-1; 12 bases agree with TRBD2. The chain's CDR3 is CASSLVGLAGGNEQFF. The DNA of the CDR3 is TGCGCCAGCAGTTTGGTGGGACTAGCGGGCGGTAATGAGCAGTTCTTC.